This T cell receptor (beta chain) was profiled in a study of T cells in localized non-small cell lung cancer. Clones were sequenced by immunoSEQ multiplex PCR, and TCRdb holds only the in-frame ones, with some missing. The sample contains about 26,000 clones, 91% of which appear only once. Study-wide findings and caveats: Without multi-region sequencing, intratumor heterogeneity could not be excluded. Peak T cell clonality was found in uninvolved adjacent lung, exceeding tumor.

Germline values: CDR1 SGDLS, CDR2 YYNGEE. The CDR3 covers 13 residues. With 4 bases removed from V and 5 bases from J, the gap between germline ends came to 10 bases. As concerns this clone: Its specificity is unknown.

This sequence was found in a female donor of 60 years or more with stage II squamous cell lung carcinoma. This rearrangement joins TRBV9 to TRBJ1-5; a possible D gene is TRBD1 (6 bases). Sample: peripheral blood, taken before any cancer treatment. The CDR3 protein is CASSQGGDQPQHF. In DNA, the CDR3 is TGTGCCAGCAGCCAAGGGGGGGATCAGCCCCAGCATTTT.